This T cell receptor beta chain derives from a study of beta chain features in type 1 diabetes. Whole-study findings and limits: Fewer junction insertions and more nucleotide deletions appeared in type 1 diabetes patients. A PCR bias possibly favoring shorter templates would apply equally to patients and controls. Moderate yet significant TCRB CDR3 shortening was seen in Type 1 diabetes patients in all four CD4+ subsets.

Blood was drawn once from each donor into heparinised tubes. The draws averaged approximately 120 mL. About this clone itself: Its target is unknown.

Every isolated RNA sample was fully reverse transcribed, so sequencing captured expressed TCRB transcripts. Using immunoSEQ multiplex PCR, the repertoire was profiled, and TCRdb retains in-frame clones only, with some absent. Among 120,000 or so clones listed, less than 20% were seen once. Germline lookup yields CDR1 MDHEN and CDR2 SYDVKM. This CDR3 has 14 amino acids. V was pared by 6 bases and J by 4 bases, with 10 bases between. The TCR sequence derives from a man aged 30 to 39 with type 1 diabetes. V is TRBV28 and J is TRBJ2-6; no clear D. The material sequenced was central memory CD4+ T cells from blood. CDR3 loop: CASRASVGANVLTF. CDR3 in DNA: TGTGCCAGCAGAGCGTCTGTGGGGGCCAACGTCCTGACTTTC.